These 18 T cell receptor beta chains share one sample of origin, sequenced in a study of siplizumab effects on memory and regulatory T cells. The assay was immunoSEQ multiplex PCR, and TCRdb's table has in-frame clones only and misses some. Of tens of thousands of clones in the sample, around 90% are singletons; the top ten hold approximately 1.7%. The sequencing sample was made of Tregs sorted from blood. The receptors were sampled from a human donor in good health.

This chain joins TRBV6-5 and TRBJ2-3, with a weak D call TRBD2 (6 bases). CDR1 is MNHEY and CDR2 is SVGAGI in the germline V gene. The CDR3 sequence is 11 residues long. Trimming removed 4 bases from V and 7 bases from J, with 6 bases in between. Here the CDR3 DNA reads TGTGCCAGCAGTTGGACTAATACGCAGTATTTT. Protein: CASSWTNTQYF.

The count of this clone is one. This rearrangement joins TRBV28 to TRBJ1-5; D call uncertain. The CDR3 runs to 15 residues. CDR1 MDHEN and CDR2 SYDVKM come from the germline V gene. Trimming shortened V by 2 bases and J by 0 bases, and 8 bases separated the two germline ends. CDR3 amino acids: CASSLPPNSNQPQHF. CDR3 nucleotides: TGTGCCAGCAGTTTACCCCCAAATAGCAATCAGCCCCAGCATTTT.

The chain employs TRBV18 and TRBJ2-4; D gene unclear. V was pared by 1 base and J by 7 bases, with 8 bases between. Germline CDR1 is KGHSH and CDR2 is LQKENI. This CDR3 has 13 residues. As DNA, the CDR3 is TGTGCCAGCTCACCACGCCGTAGTAACATTCAGTACTTC. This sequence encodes CASSPRRSNIQYF.

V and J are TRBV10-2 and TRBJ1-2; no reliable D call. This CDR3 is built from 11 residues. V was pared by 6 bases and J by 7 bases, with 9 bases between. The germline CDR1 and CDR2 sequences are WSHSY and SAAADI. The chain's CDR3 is CASSDRVGYTF. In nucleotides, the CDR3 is TGCGCCAGCAGCGACCGGGTTGGCTACACCTTC.

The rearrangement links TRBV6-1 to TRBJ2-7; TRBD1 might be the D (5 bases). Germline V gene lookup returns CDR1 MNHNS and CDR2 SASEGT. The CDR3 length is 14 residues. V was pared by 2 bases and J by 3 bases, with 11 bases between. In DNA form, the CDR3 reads TGTGCCAGCAGTGAACACCCAGGGCACTACGAGCAGTACTTC. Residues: CASSEHPGHYEQYF.

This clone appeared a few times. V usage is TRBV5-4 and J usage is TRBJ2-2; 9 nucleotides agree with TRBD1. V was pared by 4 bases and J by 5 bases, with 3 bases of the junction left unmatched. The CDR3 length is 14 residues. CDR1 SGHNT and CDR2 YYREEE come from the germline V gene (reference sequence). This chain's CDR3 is CASSPGQGTGELFF. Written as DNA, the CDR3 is TGTGCCAGCAGCCCCGGACAGGGGACCGGGGAGCTGTTTTTT.

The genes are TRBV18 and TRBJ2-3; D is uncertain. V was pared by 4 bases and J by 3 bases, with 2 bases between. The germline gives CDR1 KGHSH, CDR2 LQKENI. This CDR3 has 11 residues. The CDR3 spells CASSQTDTQYF. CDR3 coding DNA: TGTGCCAGCTCACAAACAGATACGCAGTATTTT.

CDR3 bases: TGTGCCAGCAGCTCCCGTAGGGCCTCCTCAATATCTGGAAACACCATATATTTT. Translation: CASSSRRASSISGNTIYF. The chain is built from TRBV7-9 and TRBJ1-3, with D unclear. Looked up from germline, CDR1 is SEHNR and CDR2 is FQNEAQ (reference sequence). The CDR3 is made up of 18 amino acids. Trimming stripped 4 bases from V and 1 base from J, with 20 bases between.

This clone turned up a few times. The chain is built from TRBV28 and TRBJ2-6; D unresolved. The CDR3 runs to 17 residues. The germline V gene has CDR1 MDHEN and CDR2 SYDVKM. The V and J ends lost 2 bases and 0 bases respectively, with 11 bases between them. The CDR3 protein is CASSLKAPSSGANVLTF. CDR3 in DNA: TGTGCCAGCAGTTTAAAAGCCCCGAGCTCTGGGGCCAACGTCCTGACTTTC.

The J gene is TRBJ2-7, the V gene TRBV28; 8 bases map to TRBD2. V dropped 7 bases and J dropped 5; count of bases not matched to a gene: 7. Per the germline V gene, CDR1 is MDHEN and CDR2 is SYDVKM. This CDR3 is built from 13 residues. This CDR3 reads CASNQAGVHEQYF. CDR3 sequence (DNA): TGTGCCAGCAACCAAGCGGGAGTCCACGAGCAGTACTTC.

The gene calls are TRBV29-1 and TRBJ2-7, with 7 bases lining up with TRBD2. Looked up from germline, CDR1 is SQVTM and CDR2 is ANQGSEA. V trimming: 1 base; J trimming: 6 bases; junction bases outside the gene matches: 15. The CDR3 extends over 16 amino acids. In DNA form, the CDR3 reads TGCAGCGTTGAAGCCTCCCGGGCTAGCGGACGACTCGAGCAGTACTTC. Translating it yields CSVEASRASGRLEQYF.

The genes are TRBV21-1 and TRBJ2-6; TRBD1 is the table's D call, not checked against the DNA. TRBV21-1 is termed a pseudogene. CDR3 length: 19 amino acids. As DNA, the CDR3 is TGTGCCAGCAGCAAAGCCAGTGGCAGGGGGCTCACTGGGGCCAACGTCCTGACTTTC. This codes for CASSKASGRGLTGANVLTF.

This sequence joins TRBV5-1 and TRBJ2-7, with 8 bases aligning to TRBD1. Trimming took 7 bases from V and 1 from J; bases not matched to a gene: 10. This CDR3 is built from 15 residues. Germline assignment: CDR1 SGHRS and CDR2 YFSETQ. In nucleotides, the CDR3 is TGCGCCAGCTCCCAATCAGGGGGCACATCCTACGAGCAGTACTTC. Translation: CASSQSGGTSYEQYF.

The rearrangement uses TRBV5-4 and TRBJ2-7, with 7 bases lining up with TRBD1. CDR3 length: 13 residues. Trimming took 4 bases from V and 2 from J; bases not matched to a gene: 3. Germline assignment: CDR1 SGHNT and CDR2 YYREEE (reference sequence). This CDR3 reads CASSMGQTYEQYF. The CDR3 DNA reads TGTGCCAGCAGCATGGGACAGACCTACGAGCAGTACTTC.

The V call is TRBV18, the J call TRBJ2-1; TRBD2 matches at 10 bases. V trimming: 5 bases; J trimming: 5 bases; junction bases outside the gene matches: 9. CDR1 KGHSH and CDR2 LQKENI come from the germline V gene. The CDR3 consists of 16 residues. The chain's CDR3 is CASSNFIAGGDNEQFF. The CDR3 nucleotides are TGTGCCAGCTCAAACTTTATAGCGGGAGGTGACAATGAGCAGTTCTTC.

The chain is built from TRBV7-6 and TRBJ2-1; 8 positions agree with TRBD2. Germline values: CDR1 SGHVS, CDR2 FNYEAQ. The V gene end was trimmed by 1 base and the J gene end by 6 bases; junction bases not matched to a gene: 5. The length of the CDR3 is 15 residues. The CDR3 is CASSLDPAGVNEQFF. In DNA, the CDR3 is TGTGCCAGCAGCTTAGATCCAGCGGGAGTCAATGAGCAGTTCTTC.

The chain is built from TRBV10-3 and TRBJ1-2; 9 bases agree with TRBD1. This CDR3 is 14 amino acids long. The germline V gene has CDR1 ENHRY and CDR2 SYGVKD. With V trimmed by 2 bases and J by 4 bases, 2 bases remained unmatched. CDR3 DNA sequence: TGTGCCATCAGTGAGGGACAGGGGATCTATGGCTACACCTTC. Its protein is CAISEGQGIYGYTF.

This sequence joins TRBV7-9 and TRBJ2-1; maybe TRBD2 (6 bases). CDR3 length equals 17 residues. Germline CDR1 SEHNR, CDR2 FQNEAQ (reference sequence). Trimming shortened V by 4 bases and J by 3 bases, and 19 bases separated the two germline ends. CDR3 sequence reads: CASSSPGVLHHYNEQFF. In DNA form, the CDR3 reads TGTGCCAGCAGCTCACCGGGGGTTCTTCACCACTACAATGAGCAGTTCTTC.